This paragraph reports one T cell receptor (beta chain). Its recognized antigen is unknown. The germline gene is not matched at one end of the junction; a read error may be the cause. This entry comes from a study of blood T cell repertoires in COVID-19 (dated by TCRdb to 2018 to 2021). Study-level background: Collaborator samples came from the United States, Italy and Spain and covered acute and convalescent phases of COVID-19. The material from the prospective study consisted of cDNA or gDNA derived from T cells, B-cell-depleted T cells, or PBMCs. The dataset comprised deeply sampled blood TCRbeta repertoires from subjects exposed to, actively infected with, or recovered from COVID-19. The repertoires were made available in a free public database intended to serve as a resource for research on the immune response to SARS-CoV-2. The samples were drawn from the first 160 participants of the ongoing ImmuneRACE study and from 950 to 1,500 subjects provided by 6 global collaborators. Sample metadata almost always included a de-identified subject ID, COVID-19 status, age in years and sex. HLA class I and class II types, where available, came from metadata supplied by the sample provider rather than from assay-based typing.

Overall study results and their limits: Clinical and demographic metadata were provided uncurated, with the amount varying by source and participant.

In the prospective study, participants were roughly 18 to 100 years old, resided in fewer than 25 geographic areas of the United States, and were enrolled through a virtual design. In the prospective study, participants were assigned to cohorts based on the clinical history participants reported in a screening survey and a study questionnaire. For ImmuneRACE Cohort 3, a participant was defined as recovered based on two consecutive negative NP/OP PCR tests, clearance by a healthcare professional, or resolution of symptoms. In the prospective study, whole blood, serum and a nasopharyngeal or oropharyngeal swab were collected from each participant by mobile phlebotomists. Prospective study participants could optionally give additional blood draws and questionnaires over an approximately 2-month period. Blood samples from the prospective study were shipped frozen or at room temperature prior to DNA extraction.

Taken from the germline V gene, the CDR1 and CDR2 loops are SGHTA and FQGTGA. Spanning cysteine to phenylalanine, the CDR3 consists of 13 amino acids. The retained sequence is limited to the CDR3, 39 bases, with the frame set at the first base. TCRbeta CDR3 regions were amplified from genomic DNA using the immunoSEQ Assay, a bias-controlled multiplex PCR. In the paper's pipeline: Within the assay, amplification of reference gene primers was used to estimate how many nucleated cells each sample contained. To quantify the absolute abundance of each unique TCRbeta CDR3 rearrangement, sequence reads were collapsed and filtered. For each sample, productive Simpson clonality was calculated as the square root of Simpson's diversity index across productive rearrangements. TCRdb mirrors the immuneACCESS table, restricted to in-frame sequences. Some clones are absent from its copies; in checked studies, under half trace to an unresolved V gene, and the reason for the others is unknown. That table gives V, J and clone size, and the DNA gave D and trimming. For this sample the table gives 380,000 or so clones, of which about 90% were detected only once. In total, the top ten clones hold approximately 1.3% of the sample.

Sequencing was performed on PBMCs or T cells enriched from blood (not recorded which). This receptor was taken from a man aged 25 to 45 who had recovered from COVID-19. The rearrangement combines TRBV7-3 with TRBJ2-1, with TRBD2 matching 7 junction bases. DNA sequence: TGTGCCAGCAGCCTAACTAGCGACAATGAGCAGTTCTTC. Protein translation: CASSLTSDNEQFF.